This T cell receptor beta chain was captured by sequencing in a study of T cell repertoires in cytomegalovirus infection. Each CDR3 protein is one row after TCRdb ran MiXCR on the reads. The sample records hundreds of thousands of distinct CDR3 sequences, roughly 30% being singletons. Comments on this clonotype: An end of the junction does not agree with germline; a read error may underlie this.

Germline loops: CDR1 MNHEY, CDR2 SMNVEV (reference sequence). CDR3 length: 13 amino acids. The sequencing input was PBMCs. This clonotype originated in a human donor in good health (CMV status not recorded). Some clones in this sample may be carry-over from other donors' samples. The rearrangement links TRBV27 to TRBJ2-7, with D possibly being TRBD1 (6 bases). CDR3 sequence (DNA): TGTGCCCGCAGTTTTAACAGGGTAGGCGAGCAGTACTTC. Amino acid sequence: CARSFNRVGEQYF.